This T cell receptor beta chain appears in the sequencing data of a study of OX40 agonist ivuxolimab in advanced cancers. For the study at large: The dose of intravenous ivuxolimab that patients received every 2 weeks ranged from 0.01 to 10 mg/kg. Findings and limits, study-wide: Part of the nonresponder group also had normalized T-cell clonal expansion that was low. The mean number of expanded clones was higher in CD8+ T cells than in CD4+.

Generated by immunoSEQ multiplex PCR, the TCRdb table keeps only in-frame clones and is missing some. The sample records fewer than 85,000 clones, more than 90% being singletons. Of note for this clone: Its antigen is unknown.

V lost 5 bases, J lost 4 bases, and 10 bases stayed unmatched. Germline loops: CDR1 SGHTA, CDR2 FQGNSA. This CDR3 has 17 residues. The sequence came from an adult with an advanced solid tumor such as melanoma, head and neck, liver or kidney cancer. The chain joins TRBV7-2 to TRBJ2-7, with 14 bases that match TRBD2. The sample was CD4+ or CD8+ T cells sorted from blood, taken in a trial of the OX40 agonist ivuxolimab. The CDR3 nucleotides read TGTGCCAGCAGCCGAAGAGGGACTAGCGGGAGTAGGTACGAGCAGTACTTC. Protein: CASSRRGTSGSRYEQYF.